The 15 T cell receptor beta chains below come from one sample, sequenced in a study of PD-L1 blockade in urothelial cancer. Some clones are missing from TCRdb's copy, which holds only in-frame ones; the method was immunoSEQ multiplex PCR. The repertoire holds about 72,000 clones, with about 90% as singletons. Time point noted: pretreatment peripheral blood. The sequences come from PBMCs, collected around atezolizumab (anti-PD-L1) treatment. Source of these receptors: a man between 60 and 75 years old with urothelial cancer.

The chain combines TRBV2 with TRBJ2-2; 8 bases are shared with TRBD1. The CDR3 loop spans 15 amino acids. J gave up 0 bases and V 11 bases, and 8 bases lay outside the gene matches. The germline gives CDR1 SNHLY, CDR2 FYNNEI. The CDR3 spells CAGRSGQANTGELFF. The CDR3 DNA reads TGTGCCGGACGATCGGGACAGGCGAACACCGGGGAGCTGTTTTTT.

The chain's CDR3 is CASSVGVQGATNEKLFF. Here the CDR3 DNA reads TGTGCCAGCAGCGTAGGTGTGCAGGGGGCAACTAATGAAAAACTGTTTTTT. The J gene is TRBJ1-4, the V gene TRBV9, with 7 bases matching TRBD1. Per germline, CDR1 SGDLS and CDR2 YYNGEE. The CDR3 extends over 17 amino acids. V was clipped by 0 bases and J by 0 bases; unmatched bases: 5.

Written as DNA, the CDR3 is TGCGCCAGCAGCCAAAACAGGGTCGACGAGCAGTACTTC. Its protein is CASSQNRVDEQYF. The chain joins TRBV4-1 to TRBJ2-7, with a possible D match to TRBD1 (6 bases). There are 13 residues in the CDR3. The V end was cut by 2 bases, the J end by 5 bases, with 10 bases between. The germline V gene encodes CDR1 MGHRA and CDR2 YSYEKL.

A few counts support this clone. The chain uses TRBV14 and TRBJ1-2; perhaps TRBD1 as D (5 bases). V lost 0 bases, J lost 2 bases, and 7 bases lay in between. The CDR3 has 14 residues. Looked up from germline, CDR1 is SGHDN and CDR2 is FVKESK. The CDR3 DNA follows: TGTGCCAGCAGCCAAGACGCAGGGAACTATGGCTACACCTTC. It encodes CASSQDAGNYGYTF.

The chain joins TRBV5-1 to TRBJ1-2; D uncertain. Per the germline V gene, CDR1 is SGHRS and CDR2 is YFSETQ. The V gene lost 0 bases and the J gene lost 3 bases, with 9 bases spanning the gap. The CDR3 runs to 14 residues. CDR3: CASSLGEEHYGYTF. CDR3 DNA: TGCGCCAGCAGCTTGGGGGAGGAGCACTATGGCTACACCTTC.

Concerning this clone itself: The sample contains more than one DNA sequence encoding this CDR3. The genes are TRBV6-5 and TRBJ2-2; 10 nucleotides line up with TRBD1. The V gene end was trimmed by 6 bases and the J gene end by 6 bases; junction bases not matched to a gene: 7. The CDR3 runs 15 residues. CDR1 MNHEY and CDR2 SVGAGI come from the germline V gene. The CDR3 is CASRLDRGRSGELFF. The CDR3 coding sequence is TGTGCCAGCAGGCTCGACAGGGGGCGCTCCGGGGAGCTGTTTTTT.

The rearrangement links TRBV30 to TRBJ1-5; D gene ambiguous. This CDR3 region has 15 residues. Germline CDR1 reads GTSNPN; CDR2 reads SVGIG (reference sequence). Trimming took off 5 bases at V and 0 bases at J, with 14 bases between the two ends. The CDR3 region has the DNA TGTGCCTGGGCAGCGGGAGTGAATAGCAATCAGCCCCAGCATTTT. Encoded protein: CAWAAGVNSNQPQHF.

The chain has TRBV4-2 and TRBJ2-7; TRBD1 agrees at 9 bases. The junction had 10 bases not matched to a gene; V was cut back by 3 bases and J by 1 base. The germline gives CDR1 LGHNA, CDR2 YNFKEQ. The CDR3 has 17 amino acids. CDR3 protein: CASSHSTGTGLSYEQYF. CDR3 sequence (DNA): TGTGCCAGCAGCCACAGCACCGGGACAGGGTTATCCTACGAGCAGTACTTC.

The CDR3 DNA reads as TGTGCCAGCAGTTTACCCCCGAATGGAGATCAGCCCCAGCATTTT. This gives the protein CASSLPPNGDQPQHF. The chain employs TRBV28 and TRBJ1-5; no clear D gene. The CDR3 spans 15 residues. CDR1 is MDHEN and CDR2 is SYDVKM in the germline V gene. Trimming took off 2 bases at V and 5 bases at J, with 13 bases between the two ends. Using reference TRBV28 and TRBJ1-5 for the parts outside the CDR3, the full variable domain is DVKVTQSSRYLVKRTGEKVFLECVQDMDHENMFWYRQDPGLGLRLIYFSYDVKMKEKGDIPEGYSVSREKKERFSLILESASTNQTSMYLCASSLPPNGDQPQHFGDGTRLSIL.

The chain combines TRBV9 with TRBJ2-1; 9 bases line up with TRBD1. Germline V gene sequence: CDR1 SGDLS, CDR2 YYNGEE. The CDR3 contains 15 residues. Trimming at V came to 3 bases and at J to 7 bases, leaving 8 bases not matched to a gene. The CDR3 bases are TGTGCCAGCAGCGAGACCGGGACAGGGAGGAATGAGCAGTTCTTC. This codes for CASSETGTGRNEQFF.

The rearrangement links TRBV7-3 to TRBJ2-3, with 7 bases identical to TRBD2. Trimming cost V 5 bases and J 2 bases; bases outside gene matches: 16. This CDR3 region has 18 residues. Germline V gene data show CDR1 as SGHTA and CDR2 as FQGTGA. CDR3 loop: CASSRPPGGGGHTDTQYF. CDR3 nucleotide sequence: TGTGCCAGCAGCCGACCCCCGGGGGGAGGAGGACACACAGATACGCAGTATTTT.

This sequence joins TRBV6-5 and TRBJ1-1; D not certain. Germline V lookup: CDR1 MNHEY, CDR2 SVGAGI. The CDR3 consists of 13 residues. Trimming removed 2 bases at V and 1 base at J, with 5 bases between. As DNA, the CDR3 is TGTGCCAGCAGTTACCACAGGAACACTGAAGCTTTCTTT. This codes for CASSYHRNTEAFF.

V is TRBV5-1 and J is TRBJ2-7, with D perhaps assigned TRBD1 or TRBD2 (6 bases each). Germline CDR1 and CDR2: SGHRS and YFSETQ. The CDR3 runs 14 residues. Trimming left V 4 bases short and J 6 bases short, with 17 bases between. The CDR3 here is CASSVGGSLREQYF. The CDR3 DNA reads TGCGCCAGCAGCGTGGGGGGCAGTTTACGCGAGCAGTACTTC.

The chain employs TRBV6-6 and TRBJ1-2; the match to TRBD1 covers 9 bases. The CDR3 runs 13 residues. CDR1 is MNHNY and CDR2 is SVGAGI in the germline V gene (reference sequence). Unmatched junction bases numbered 7, after V lost 6 bases and J lost 8 bases. CDR3 DNA sequence: TGTGCCAGCAGCCGCGGGACAGGGCAAGGCTACACCTTC. As protein: CASSRGTGQGYTF.

The chain recombines TRBV28 with TRBJ2-3, with TRBD2 matching 16 bases. Germline V CDR1 and CDR2: MDHEN, SYDVKM. V dropped 5 bases and J dropped 0; count of bases not matched to a gene: 5. The CDR3 extends over 18 amino acids. Here the CDR3 reads CASSPAGLAGGSTDTQYF. In DNA, the CDR3 is TGTGCCAGCAGTCCCGCGGGACTAGCGGGGGGGAGCACAGATACGCAGTATTTT.